The rows below give T cell receptor beta chains drawn from one sample of a study of yellow fever vaccine responses in identical twins. TCRdb reanalysed the RT-PCR reads using MiXCR and keeps one entry per CDR3 protein. Altogether under 25,000 distinct CDR3 sequences are present, approximately 72% being singletons, with the ten largest covering under 3%. Here the sequenced sample was T cells from blood (PBMCs), unsorted or a sorted subset (not recorded which), taken before or after yellow fever vaccination (not recorded which). All receptors derive from a woman aged 18-29 years who received the yellow fever vaccine. CDR3s include the opening cysteine and the closing phenylalanine or tryptophan. A D gene is named only where the DNA matches it firmly. Clone size is not always given. Where it is, it says once, few, many or a class for expanded clones.

v_gene,j_gene,d_gene,abundance,CDR3nt,CDR3aa
TRBV13,TRBJ2-3,TRBD2,few,TGTGCCAGCAGCCTCTCACTAGCGTTGGCAGATACGCAGTATTTT,CASSLSLALADTQYF
TRBV11-2,TRBJ2-2,NA,NA,TGTGCCAGCGGAGGGAGAGTCACCGGGGAGCTGTTTTTT,CASGGRVTGELFF
TRBV19,TRBJ1-5,NA,NA,TGTGCCAGTACCTACTATGGTCAAAATGGTAATCAGCCCCAGCATTTT,CASTYYGQNGNQPQHF
TRBV11-1,TRBJ2-3,NA,NA,TGTGCCAGCAGCTTAGCGTGGGGAGATACGCAGTATTTT,CASSLAWGDTQYF
TRBV13,TRBJ1-5,NA,NA,TGTGCCAGCAGCCGGACAAGCAATCAGCCCCAGCATTTT,CASSRTSNQPQHF
TRBV5-6,TRBJ2-3,TRBD1,NA,TGTGCCAGCAGCACGGGACAGGGTTCAGATACGCAGTATTTT,CASSTGQGSDTQYF
TRBV18,TRBJ2-7,NA,NA,TGTGCCAGCTCACCTATTCCCTCCTACGAGCAGTACTTC,CASSPIPSYEQYF
TRBV7-6,TRBJ1-5,NA,NA,TGTGCCAGCAGCTTACAAGGGTGGGACCAGCCCCAGCATTTT,CASSLQGWDQPQHF
TRBV4-1,TRBJ2-7,NA,once,TGCGCCAGCAGCCAAGGTGGGGTCGAGCAGTACTTC,CASSQGGVEQYF
TRBV11-3,TRBJ2-6,TRBD2,NA,TGTGCCAGCAGCTCACCGGGACTAGTAACTGGGGCCAACGTCCTGACTTTC,CASSSPGLVTGANVLTF
TRBV2,TRBJ2-1,TRBD1,few,TGTGCCAGCAGAAAACCGGGACAGATAAACAATGAGCAGTTCTTC,CASRKPGQINNEQFF
TRBV24-1,TRBJ2-7,NA,NA,TGTGCCACCAAGAACAGGGAGATCTCCTACGAGCAGTACTTC,CATKNREISYEQYF
TRBV18,TRBJ1-1,TRBD1,NA,TGTGCCAGCTCACCACGATTACAGGGGGCGACTGAAGCTTTCTTT,CASSPRLQGATEAFF
TRBV20-1,TRBJ1-4,TRBD1,NA,TGCAGTGCTAGAGACCGGTACAGGGGGGTTGAAAAACTGTTTTTT,CSARDRYRGVEKLFF
TRBV20-1,TRBJ2-5,TRBD2,NA,TGCAGTGCGGTCCTAGCGGGAGAGACCCAGTACTTC,CSAVLAGETQYF
TRBV4-1,TRBJ1-1,NA,NA,TGCGCCAGCAGCCTAGTTGCGAACACTGAAGCTTTCTTT,CASSLVANTEAFF
TRBV7-9,TRBJ2-1,NA,NA,TGTGCCAGCAGCTTTATCGACTACAATGAGCAGTTCTTC,CASSFIDYNEQFF
TRBV18,TRBJ2-7,TRBD1,few,TGTGCCAGCTCAACCGGGACAGTACCTTACGAGCAGTACTTC,CASSTGTVPYEQYF
TRBV6-1,TRBJ2-1,NA,NA,TGTGCCAGCAGTGTCGTCCGCGGAGGGGGCACTGAGCAGTTCTTC,CASSVVRGGGTEQFF
TRBV6-1,TRBJ2-5,NA,NA,TGTGCCAGCAGGTGGGAAGAGACCCAGTACTTC,CASRWEETQYF
TRBV5-1,TRBJ2-1,NA,NA,TGCGCCAGCAGCCCGGACAGTTACAATGAGCAGTTCTTC,CASSPDSYNEQFF
TRBV6-5,TRBJ2-7,NA,once,TGTGCCAGCAGTTTGCAGGGTCCCGAGCAGTACTTC,CASSLQGPEQYF
TRBV10-3,TRBJ2-1,NA,NA,TGTGCCATCAGTGACCTCAGGAATGAGCAGTTCTTC,CAISDLRNEQFF
TRBV5-1,TRBJ2-3,NA,NA,TGCGCCAGCAGCGACCGTACAGATACGCAGTATTTT,CASSDRTDTQYF
TRBV4-2,TRBJ2-3,TRBD2,NA,TGTGCCAGCAGGAAGATCGGGGGGGCAGGCGCAGATACGCAGTATTTT,CASRKIGGAGADTQYF
TRBV10-3,TRBJ2-1,TRBD1,NA,TGTGCCATCGCCCGACAGGGGTTGGATGAGCAGTTCTTC,CAIARQGLDEQFF
TRBV2,TRBJ1-4,NA,NA,TGTGCCAGCAGTGATTCTGCACTGGCGGGGACTGAAAAACTGTTTTTT,CASSDSALAGTEKLFF
TRBV18,TRBJ1-1,TRBD1,NA,TGTGCCAGCTTTTCCTCGACAGGGACTGAAGCTTTCTTT,CASFSSTGTEAFF
TRBV24-1,TRBJ1-5,NA,NA,TGTGCCACCAGTGATCCCCCCCCGGGCCCACTGAATCAGCCCCAGCATTTT,CATSDPPPGPLNQPQHF
TRBV9,TRBJ2-2,TRBD2,once,TGTGCCAGCAGTCCCGGGACTACCCCCACCGGGGAGCTGTTTTTT,CASSPGTTPTGELFF